One and the same sample provided the 8 T cell receptor beta chains below, sequenced in a study of blood T cell repertoires in COVID-19. Here immunoSEQ multiplex PCR was the method, and the copy in TCRdb shows in-frame clones only, minus some. The sample holds approximately 30,000 clones; more than 75% are singletons and the top ten take approximately 47%. Sequenced input: peripheral blood. These receptors all come from a human donor in a cohort sampled during active COVID-19.

V gene TRBV6-4 combines with J gene TRBJ2-1, with D perhaps matching TRBD1 (7 bases). Deletions cut 5 bases from V and 8 bases from J, with 16 bases between. Germline assignment: CDR1 MRHNA and CDR2 SNTAGT. This CDR3 region has 14 residues. The CDR3: CASSPSGGRDEQFF. CDR3 in DNA: TGTGCCAGCAGTCCGTCAGGGGGGCGAGATGAGCAGTTCTTC.

The chain's CDR3 is CASSPSLVGRRSYGYTF. CDR3 nucleotide sequence: TGTGCCAGCAGCCCCTCGCTAGTGGGAAGGAGGTCCTATGGCTACACCTTC. This rearrangement joins TRBV11-2 to TRBJ1-2; D is undetermined. From germline, CDR1 is SGHAT and CDR2 FQNNGV. Trimming pared 5 bases from V and 4 bases from J, leaving 23 bases between. There are 17 residues in the CDR3.

This clone was seen once. The CDR3: CASSQVDTYLYEQYF. The CDR3 DNA follows: TGTGCCAGCAGCCAAGTCGACACGTACCTCTACGAGCAGTACTTC. The V gene is TRBV3-1 (or the pseudogene TRBV3-2), the J gene TRBJ2-7; D is unresolved. The CDR3 loop spans 15 amino acids. Germline V gene data show CDR1 as LGHDT and CDR2 as YNNKEL (reference sequence). V lost 1 base and J 3 bases, leaving 13 bases between the germline ends.

This rearrangement joins TRBV10-3 to TRBJ2-3, with D possibly matching TRBD2 (6 bases). The CDR3 spans 13 residues. V was clipped by 11 bases and J by 3 bases, with 15 bases between them. Germline V lookup: CDR1 ENHRY, CDR2 SYGVKD. The CDR3 bases are TGTGCCTCCCGGGAGACGGGGACAGATACGCAGTATTTT. Translation gives CASRETGTDTQYF.

The chain couples TRBV29-1 to TRBJ2-5; 9 nucleotides match TRBD2. In germline, CDR1 is SQVTM, CDR2 ANQGSEA. V trimming: 7 bases; J trimming: 3 bases; junction bases outside the gene matches: 0. The CDR3 extends over 11 amino acids. CDR3 nucleotide sequence: TGCAGCGGCGGGAGGGAAGAGACCCAGTACTTC. The encoded protein is CSGGREETQYF.

The rearrangement uses TRBV18 and TRBJ2-2; D is ambiguous. The CDR3 totals 16 residues. The germline gives CDR1 KGHSH, CDR2 LQKENI. V was cut by 1 base and J by 1 base, with 10 bases left in between. This chain's CDR3 is CASSPQAGRNTGELFF. The CDR3 nucleotides read TGTGCCAGCTCACCACAGGCAGGCCGGAACACCGGGGAGCTGTTTTTT.

The chain couples TRBV4-1 to TRBJ2-1; 7 positions agree with TRBD2. This CDR3 comprises 14 residues. CDR1 and CDR2 (germline): MGHRA, YSYEKL. V was pared by 1 base and J by 6 bases, with 3 bases of the junction left unmatched. CDR3 sequence (DNA): TGCGCCAGCAGCCAAGCGGGGGGACCCAATGAGCAGTTCTTC. Translated: CASSQAGGPNEQFF.

This clone turned up a few times. This sequence joins TRBV9 and TRBJ2-7; 9 bases line up with TRBD1. The V gene's germline CDR1 is SGDLS and CDR2 YYNGEE. The V gene end was trimmed by 3 bases and the J gene end by 3 bases; junction bases not matched to a gene: 4. CDR3 length: 14 amino acids. In DNA form, the CDR3 reads TGTGCCAGCAGCGCGACAGGGGGTGACTACGAGCAGTACTTC. Translating it yields CASSATGGDYEQYF. The variable domain in full, with the rest retrieved from reference TRBV9 and TRBJ2-7, is DSGVTQTPKHLITATGQRVTLRCSPRSGDLSVYWYQQSLDQGLQFLIQYYNGEERAKGNILERFSAQQFPDLHSELNLSSLELGDSALYFCASSATGGDYEQYFGPGTRLTVT.